This T cell receptor beta chain is drawn from a study of beta chain features in type 1 diabetes. Study background: Patients looked much like healthy donors when it came to age, gender and cell yields.

The entirety of the isolated RNA underwent reverse transcription, so expressed TCRB transcripts were sequenced. Deep immunoSEQ sequencing covered naive, central memory and regulatory T cell samples. The protocol was immunoSEQ multiplex PCR, while the TCRdb copy is restricted to in-frame clones and leaves out a portion. The table shows under 300,000 clones, with around 22% occurring only once. Between the trimmed V and J ends, which lost 1 base and 5 bases, there was a span of 18 bases. The germline CDR1 and CDR2 sequences are SGDLS and YYNGEE. This CDR3 is 16 amino acids long. The study's findings and limits: There was a moderate but significant shortening of TCRB CDR3s in all four CD4+ subsets of Type 1 diabetes patients. PCR might favor shorter templates, but any such skew would affect patients and controls equally.

Concerning this clone: What it recognizes is unknown.

This clonotype was sampled from a woman younger than 45 with type 1 diabetes. The material sequenced was naive CD4+ T cells from blood. The gene calls are TRBV9 and TRBJ2-5; D may be TRBD1 (5 bases). The CDR3, as DNA: TGTGCCAGCAGCGTAAACCCTGGTGGCAGGGTTGAGACCCAGTACTTC. Its translation: CASSVNPGGRVETQYF.